This T cell receptor beta chain was sequenced in a study of radiotherapy plus CTLA-4 blockade in lung cancer (dated by TCRdb to 2017 to 2018). As for the study more broadly: Among the enrolled patients, around 19% had an objective response, and approximately 33% reached disease control. Paper-wide results and their limitations: The strongest predictors of response were reported to be early dynamic shifts in blood T cell clones along with a rise in serum interferon-beta following radiation. After treatment with radiotherapy and ipilimumab, TCR clones that originated in tumors expanded in peripheral blood.

The study evaluated CTLA-4 blockade (ipilimumab) given together with focal radiation therapy in patients who had chemo-refractory metastatic non-small-cell lung cancer. Remarks on this clone: This receptor's antigen is unknown. No base-level quality is on record; no much larger clone is a single base apart.

The library was obtained by the immunoSEQ multiplex PCR assay. TCRdb mirrors the immuneACCESS table, restricted to in-frame sequences. Some clones are absent from its copies; in checked studies, under half trace to an unresolved V gene, and the reason for the others is unknown. The sample table lists tens of thousands of clones, roughly three quarters of them with a count of one. The ten largest clonotypes hold 20% to 25% of the sample. The CDR3 measures 14 amino acids from cysteine to phenylalanine. Of all the DNA, just the CDR3 is kept, 42 bases in frame from base 1. V is clipped by 6 bases and J by 1 base, and the sequence between their germline boundaries is 16 bases long. CDR1 and CDR2 (GTSNPN, SVGIG) derive from the germline V gene (reference sequence).

The sequence derives from a human donor with non-small cell lung cancer that progressed on radiotherapy plus ipilimumab. The sample consisted of peripheral blood, taken from a patient treated with radiotherapy plus ipilimumab. The rearrangement joined TRBV30 to TRBJ2-7, and TRBD1 may be the D gene, going by 5 matching bases. The CDR3 is CACTRDKVSYEQYF. The sequenced DNA: TGTGCCTGCACCAGGGATAAGGTATCCTACGAGCAGTACTTC.